A selection of T cell receptor beta chains follows, all from one sample in a study of OX40 agonist ivuxolimab in advanced cancers. Repertoires were generated with immunoSEQ multiplex PCR, while TCRdb's copy carries only in-frame clones and drops some. In the table there are over 35,000 clones, 80% of which are singletons. Here the sequenced sample was CD4+ or CD8+ T cells sorted from blood, taken in a trial of the OX40 agonist ivuxolimab. The receptors derive from an adult with an advanced solid tumor such as melanoma, head and neck, liver or kidney cancer. CDR3s include the opening cysteine and the closing phenylalanine or tryptophan. The order of the fields is D gene, V gene, CDR3 protein. A D gene is named only where the DNA matches it firmly.

TRBD2 | TRBV19 | CASSIRGEGREQYF
TRBD2 | TRBV9 | CASRPLAGAGTGELFF
. | TRBV5-4 | CASRTGNGNQPQHF
. | TRBV5-4 | CASSLDLRDEKLFF
TRBD1 | TRBV28 | CASSGQGEKAPSFYGYTF
. | TRBV10-3 | CATRIRAGVAETQYF
TRBD1 | TRBV5-4 | CASSSPGQVNSPLHF
TRBD1 | TRBV7-9 | CASSPGQADTEAFF
. | TRBV27 | CASSLFGRYADTIYF
. | TRBV18 | CASSPGTVYVYEQYF
. | TRBV7-8 | CASSLAQSVGEQFF
TRBD1 | TRBV13 | CASSPRDREYEQYF
. | TRBV5-1 | CASSLALEPGRQETQYF
. | TRBV19 | CASSIDPRGVGRNIQYF
. | TRBV11-2 | CASSPTRNTGELFF
. | TRBV4-3 | CASSQGGEGKETQYF
. | TRBV18 | CASRTAGNTIYF
TRBD1 | TRBV7-9 | CASSSIRQGRTEAFF
. | TRBV4-1 | CASSQEGSLDASYEQYF
. | TRBV4-3 | CASSQDRAETGSPLHF
. | TRBV28 | CASSLWGEPTYGYTF
TRBD1 | TRBV5-6 | CASSLGQGNHSPLHF
. | TRBV5-1 | CASRASSTNEKLFF
TRBD2 | TRBV7-6 | CASSGNRAGWEQFF
. | TRBV6-5 | CASSVTANYGYTF
. | TRBV19 | CASSQVAKNIQYF
. | TRBV7-3 | CASSSGPANTEAFF
. | TRBV30 | CAWTRTLGTEAFF
. | TRBV10-2 | CASSESQIVPYNEQFF
TRBD1 | TRBV6-5 | CASSYTPGQGSYEQYF
. | TRBV18 | CASSTAGLNEQYF
. | TRBV6-6 | CASSYSSRGETEAFF
TRBD1 | TRBV7-8 | CASSLWGPAAGGDEKLFF
. | TRBV11-1 | CASSLGNGGYTF
TRBD1 | TRBV19 | CASSTTGVRNQPQHF